The 27 T cell receptor beta chains given below trace back to one sample, sequenced in a study of blood T cells in healthy people across ages. Using a J-beta primer mix together with a sample-barcoded 5' primer, a second PCR was run for 7 to 11 cycles. In TCRdb, the 5' RACE reads were re-called with MiXCR into one record per CDR3 protein. The table lists about 640,000 distinct CDR3 sequences, less than 35% of them singletons. Material for sequencing was blood. These receptors were collected from a woman aged 80 or over in good health.

This clonotype was seen at least ten times. The gene calls are TRBV5-1 and TRBJ2-1, with a possible D match to TRBD2 (5 bases). V lost 6 bases, J lost 1 base, and 14 bases lay in between. The germline gives CDR1 SGHRS, CDR2 YFSETQ. CDR3 length equals 15 residues. CDR3 amino acids: CASTLDSVSYNEQFF. The CDR3 bases are TGCGCCAGCACTTTGGATAGCGTGTCCTACAATGAGCAGTTCTTC.

This clonotype was recorded at least ten times. The chain joins TRBV24-1 to TRBJ2-3, with D unclear. Germline lookup yields CDR1 KGHDR and CDR2 SFDVKD. The CDR3 is made up of 15 amino acids. The V end was cut by 3 bases, the J end by 0 bases, with 9 bases between. This CDR3 reads CATSDPSVSTDTQYF. In DNA, the CDR3 is TGTGCCACCAGTGATCCCAGCGTAAGCACAGATACGCAGTATTTT.

This clonotype showed up just a few times. The rearrangement uses TRBV20-1 and TRBJ1-1, with 8 bases lining up with TRBD1. This CDR3 contains 13 residues. Germline lookup yields CDR1 DFQATT and CDR2 SNEGSKA (reference sequence). Unmatched junction bases numbered 12, after V lost 5 bases and J lost 10 bases. CDR3 in DNA: TGCAGTGCTGCGACAGGACAGGGTACCGGAGCTTTCTTT. It codes for CSAATGQGTGAFF.

This clonotype has just a few counts. A read error may explain this, as a much larger clone is one base away. The chain couples TRBV6-6 to TRBJ2-3, with D maybe TRBD1 (5 bases). The CDR3 is 13 amino acids. V was cut by 6 bases and J by 1 base, with 8 bases left in between. Per the germline V gene, CDR1 is MNHNY and CDR2 is SVGAGI (reference sequence). CDR3 residues: CASRVTGTDTQYF. In DNA form, the CDR3 reads TGTGCCAGCAGGGTGACAGGCACAGATACGCAGTATTTT.

Comment on this clonotype: One end of the junction varies from germline; a read error may be responsible. V and J are TRBV7-2 and TRBJ2-1, with D perhaps matching TRBD2 (5 bases). Germline CDR1 is SGHTA and CDR2 is FQGNSA. This CDR3 region has 14 residues. CDR3 in DNA: TGTGCCGGCAGCGAACGGACTGGCCCCAGTGAGCAGTTCTTC. Translation gives CAGSERTGPSEQFF.

A remark on this clonotype: One base away lies a much larger clone, so this may be a sequencing read error. V gene TRBV6-6 combines with J gene TRBJ2-7, with D possibly TRBD1 on 6 matching bases. Germline CDR1 is MNHNY and CDR2 is SVGAGI (reference sequence). CDR3 length: 14 amino acids. V dropped 7 bases and J dropped 7 bases, with 20 bases sitting between them. The DNA for the CDR3 is TGTGCCAGCACCTACAGGGACACCTACAATGAGCAGTACTTC. It yields the protein CASTYRDTYNEQYF.

In its sample, this clonotype was seen many times. V gene TRBV9 combines with J gene TRBJ2-1; 8 bases line up with TRBD1. The V gene end was trimmed by 1 base and the J gene end by 0 bases; junction bases not matched to a gene: 6. Germline CDR1 is SGDLS and CDR2 is YYNGEE. The CDR3 sequence is 17 residues long. The CDR3 is CASSVSTGGFSYNEQFF. In DNA form, the CDR3 reads TGTGCCAGCAGCGTATCTACAGGGGGATTCTCCTACAATGAGCAGTTCTTC.

About this clonotype itself: Since a much larger clone is just one base distant, this may be a read error. The chain combines TRBV9 with TRBJ2-3; weak D call: TRBD2 (6 bases). Germline V gene lookup returns CDR1 SGDLS and CDR2 YYNGEE. This CDR3 is 14 amino acids long. The CDR3 nucleotides are TGTGCCAGCAGCTTCCGACTAGTTACAGAAACGCAGTATTTT. Residues: CASSFRLVTETQYF.

As for this clonotype: An end of the junction does not agree with germline; a read error may underlie this. The chain has TRBV7-2 and TRBJ1-2, with D possibly TRBD1 on 5 matching bases. Per germline, CDR1 SGHTA and CDR2 FQGNSA. This CDR3 has 14 residues. The CDR3 nucleotides are TGTGCCAGCAGCTTACGTCGGGGCGGCTATGGCTGCACCTTC. Its translation is CASSLRRGGYGCTF.

This clonotype was found many times. In DNA form, the CDR3 reads TGTGCCAGCAGCTTAGGTCTGGGGATAGGAGATACGCAGTATTTT. Translation gives CASSLGLGIGDTQYF. The chain carries TRBV7-2 and TRBJ2-3, with D uncertain. The CDR3 contains 15 residues. Germline CDR1 SGHTA, CDR2 FQGNSA. Trimming pared 1 base from V and 5 bases from J, leaving 13 bases between.

The J gene is TRBJ1-1, the V gene TRBV11-1; TRBD1 might be the D (6 bases). V was pared by 0 bases and J by 3 bases, with 8 bases between. The CDR3 sequence is 14 residues long. Germline CDR1 and CDR2: SGHAT and FQDESV (reference sequence). In DNA, the CDR3 is TGTGCCAGCAGCTTAGCGGGGGGCGACACTGAAGCTTTCTTT. It yields the protein CASSLAGGDTEAFF.

With respect to this clonotype: It may be a read error: a sequence one base away is much more abundant. The rearrangement joins TRBV30 to TRBJ2-7, with TRBD2 identical over 13 bases. The CDR3 covers 17 residues. The ends lost 3 bases at V and 7 bases at J; junction bases unmatched: 15. Germline CDR1 reads GTSNPN; CDR2 reads SVGIG (reference sequence). The CDR3 DNA follows: TGTGCCTGGAGAGACACCGGGACTAGCGGGGTTTACAATGAGCAGTACTTC. As protein: CAWRDTGTSGVYNEQYF.

This clonotype occurred many times. The chain couples TRBV6-6 to TRBJ1-2; no firm D call. CDR3 size: 14 residues. Per germline, CDR1 MNHNY and CDR2 SVGAGI (reference sequence). Trimming stripped 2 bases from V and 7 bases from J, with 14 bases between. As DNA, the CDR3 is TGTGCCAGCAGTTACCCTGGAGTACAAATTGGCTACACCTTC. Translating gives CASSYPGVQIGYTF.

This clonotype has just a few counts. The genes are TRBV5-1 and TRBJ2-3; D is perhaps TRBD1 or TRBD2 (5 bases each). Germline CDR1 and CDR2: SGHRS and YFSETQ. Trimming removed 4 bases from V and 2 bases from J, with 17 bases in between. This CDR3 region has 16 residues. Written as DNA, the CDR3 is TGCGCCAGCAGCCCCGGGACCAACCCGAACACAGATACGCAGTATTTT. This encodes CASSPGTNPNTDTQYF. The full variable domain, in which reference TRBV5-1 and TRBJ2-3 provide the parts outside the CDR3, is KAGVTQTPRYLIKTRGQQVTLSCSPISGHRSVSWYQQTPGQGLQFLFEYFSETQRNKGNFPGRFSGRQFSNSRSEMNVSTLELGDSALYLCASSPGTNPNTDTQYFGPGTRLTVL.

Comment on this clonotype: This could be a read error, since a much larger clone is one nucleotide away. This chain uses TRBV5-1 with TRBJ2-5; D possibly corresponds to TRBD2 (6 bases). V lost 4 bases and J 11 bases, leaving 18 bases between the germline ends. Germline V gene lookup returns CDR1 SGHRS and CDR2 YFSETQ. The CDR3 has 13 residues. The CDR3 loop is CASSLTSPDEQYF. Here the CDR3 DNA reads TGCGCCAGCAGCCTGACTAGTCCGGATGAGCAGTACTTC.

In this sample, this clonotype turned up many times. V is TRBV20-1 and J is TRBJ1-6, with D tentatively TRBD1 (6 bases). This CDR3 is 18 amino acids long. Germline V gene lookup returns CDR1 DFQATT and CDR2 SNEGSKA (reference sequence). V was shortened by 0 bases and J by 5 bases, with 20 bases between the two germline ends. The CDR3 DNA follows: TGCAGTGCTAGAGAGACTGACAGGCCCCTGGCCAATAATTCACCCCTCCACTTT. Amino acids: CSARETDRPLANNSPLHF.

This clonotype has a count of ten or more. The V gene is TRBV7-9, the J gene TRBJ2-7; perhaps TRBD1 as D (5 bases). CDR3 length: 14 amino acids. Looked up from germline, CDR1 is SEHNR and CDR2 is FQNEAQ (reference sequence). Deletions cut 7 bases from V and 0 bases from J, with 13 bases between. The CDR3 nucleotides are TGTGCCAGCACCGAGGCAGGGATCTCCTACGAGCAGTACTTC. Translating it yields CASTEAGISYEQYF.

With respect to this clonotype: This clone may be a read error of a much larger clone one base away. The gene calls are TRBV14 and TRBJ2-7, with a tentative D call TRBD2 (5 bases). Germline V CDR1 and CDR2: SGHDN, FVKESK. V gave up 3 bases and J gave up 4 bases, with 16 bases separating them. CDR3 size: 15 residues. The CDR3 DNA reads TGTGCCAGCAGCCACTTCAGCGGTGATCGGTACGAGCAGTACGTC. This translates into CASSHFSGDRYEQYV.

This clonotype came up a few times. The chain links TRBV6-6 to TRBJ1-5; 7 positions match TRBD1. V lost 6 bases and J lost 6; bases outside the gene matches: 2. Germline V gene data show CDR1 as MNHNY and CDR2 as SVGAGI (reference sequence). The CDR3 runs to 12 residues. CDR3 amino acids: CASRGGGQPQHF. CDR3 in DNA: TGTGCCAGCAGAGGGGGCGGTCAGCCCCAGCATTTT.

Regarding this clonotype: One base away lies a much larger clone, so this may be a sequencing read error. The chain couples TRBV10-3 to TRBJ2-5; TRBD2 matches 8 bases. The J call may be mistaken, given a closer DNA end match to TRBJ2-7. Per the germline V gene, CDR1 is ENHRY and CDR2 is SYGVKD. The CDR3 length is 15 residues. The CDR3: CAISDASGRGTEQYF. DNA for the CDR3: TGTGCCATCAGCGACGCTAGCGGGCGGGGAACCGAGCAGTACTTC.

Note on this clonotype: One end of the junction does not line up with germline, which may come from a read error. V gene TRBV12-3 or TRBV12-4 combines with J gene TRBJ2-3; 9 positions agree with TRBD2. The CDR3 is made up of 15 amino acids. The CDR3 here is CASSFISGRADAQYF. The CDR3 DNA reads as TGTGCCAGCAGTTTTATTAGCGGGAGAGCAGATGCGCAGTATTTT.

This clonotype has just a few counts. This chain links TRBV25-1 with TRBJ1-1; perhaps TRBD1 as D (6 bases). This CDR3 contains 12 residues. Trimming took off 4 bases at V and 10 bases at J, with 13 bases between the two ends. From germline, CDR1 is MGHDK and CDR2 SYGVNS. The CDR3 DNA reads TGTGCCAGCAGTGTAGGACAGCGGCGAGCTTTCTTT. Translation: CASSVGQRRAFF.

This rearrangement joins TRBV12-3 or TRBV12-4 to TRBJ1-2; no clear D. V was clipped by 5 bases and J by 1 base, with 17 bases between them. CDR3 size: 16 residues. CDR3: CASSPFEGKGNYGYTF. The CDR3 DNA reads as TGTGCCAGCAGTCCCTTTGAGGGTAAGGGTAACTATGGCTACACCTTC.

The sample holds many counts of this clonotype. The DNA of the CDR3 is TGTGCCAGCAGTTACACTCGGTTCACAGATACGCAGTATTTT. Translation gives CASSYTRFTDTQYF. The rearrangement uses TRBV6-5 and TRBJ2-3, with no clear D. Deletions cut 2 bases from V and 2 bases from J, with 8 bases between. Germline V gene data show CDR1 as MNHEY and CDR2 as SVGAGI. There are 14 residues in the CDR3.

This clonotype was seen ten or more times. The chain recombines TRBV12-3 or TRBV12-4 with TRBJ2-7; D gene unclear. V was pared by 1 base and J by 8 bases, with 9 bases between. The CDR3 totals 12 residues. DNA for the CDR3: TGTGCCAGCAGTTTAGTAGAATCTCAGCAGTACTTC. This encodes CASSLVESQQYF.

This clonotype was picked up many times. Written as DNA, the CDR3 is TGTGCCAGCAGCCCTGACAGGGGTACAGATACGCAGTATTTT. This codes for CASSPDRGTDTQYF. J is TRBJ2-3 and V is TRBV7-3, with 8 bases identical to TRBD1. CDR1 is SGHTA and CDR2 is FQGTGA in the germline V gene. V lost 5 bases, J lost 3 bases, and 4 bases stayed unmatched. This CDR3 is 14 amino acids long.

This clonotype occurred many times. The gene calls are TRBV21-1 and TRBJ2-7. TRBV21-1 has pseudogene status. The CDR3 has 13 residues. The CDR3 nucleotides are TGTGCCAGCAGCCTCGGCCACCCCTACGAGCAGTACTTC. This gives the protein CASSLGHPYEQYF.